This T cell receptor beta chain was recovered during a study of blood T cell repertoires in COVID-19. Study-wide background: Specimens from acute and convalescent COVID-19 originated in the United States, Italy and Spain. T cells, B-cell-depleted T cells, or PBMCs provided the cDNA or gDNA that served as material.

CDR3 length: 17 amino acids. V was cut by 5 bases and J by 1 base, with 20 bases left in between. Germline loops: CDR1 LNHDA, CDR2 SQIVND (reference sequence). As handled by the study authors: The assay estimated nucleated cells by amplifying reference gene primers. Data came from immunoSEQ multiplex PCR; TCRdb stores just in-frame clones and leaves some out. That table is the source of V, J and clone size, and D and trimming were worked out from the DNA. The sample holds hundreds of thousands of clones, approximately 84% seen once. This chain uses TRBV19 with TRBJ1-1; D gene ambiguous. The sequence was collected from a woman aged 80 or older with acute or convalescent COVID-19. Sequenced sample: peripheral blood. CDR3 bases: TGTGCCAGTAGTGTGGCGGGCAGTCGCTTAACGAACACTGAAGCTTTCTTT. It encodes CASSVAGSRLTNTEAFF. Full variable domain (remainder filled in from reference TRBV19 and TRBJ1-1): DGGITQSPKYLFRKEGQNVTLSCEQNLNHDAMYWYRQDPGQGLRLIYYSQIVNDFQKGDIAEGYSVSREKKESFPLTVTSAQKNPTAFYLCASSVAGSRLTNTEAFFGQGTRLTVV.